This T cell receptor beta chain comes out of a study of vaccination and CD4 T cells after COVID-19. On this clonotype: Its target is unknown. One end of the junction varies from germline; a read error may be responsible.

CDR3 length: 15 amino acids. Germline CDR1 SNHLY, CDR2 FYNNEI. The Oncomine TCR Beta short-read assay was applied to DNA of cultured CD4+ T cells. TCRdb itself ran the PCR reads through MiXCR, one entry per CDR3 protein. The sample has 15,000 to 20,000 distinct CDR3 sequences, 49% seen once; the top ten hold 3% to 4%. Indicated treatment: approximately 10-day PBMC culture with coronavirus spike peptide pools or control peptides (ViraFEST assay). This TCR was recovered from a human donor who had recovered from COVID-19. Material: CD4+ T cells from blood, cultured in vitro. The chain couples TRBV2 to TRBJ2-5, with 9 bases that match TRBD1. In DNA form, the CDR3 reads TGTGCCAGCAGTGTTCGAGGGGGACAGGGAGAGATCCAGTACTTC. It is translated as CASSVRGGQGEIQYF.